The sample holds many counts of the clone carrying this T cell receptor (beta chain). Its antigen is currently unknown. This same CDR3 is encoded by further DNA sequences in the sample. CDR3 size: 18 residues. V was clipped by 3 bases and J by 2 bases, with 17 bases between them. Germline assignment: CDR1 SGHAT and CDR2 FQNNGV. The data derive from a study of shared clonotypes between healthy human individuals. Broader study findings: Among donors, the sharing of clonotypes was expected to be influenced by sequencing depth.

Study processing details: ImmunoSEQ yielded junction-only sequences lacking quality scores, so filtering differed. Method: immunoSEQ multiplex PCR; TCRdb's copy keeps in-frame clones and lacks some. V and J calls plus clone size are reproduced from that table; the DNA served to infer D and trimming. The sample yields about half a million clones, roughly 80% seen once. Each donor was a Caucasian adult residing in Nashville, Tennessee. The clonotype comes from a middle-aged woman in good health. Some clones in this sample may be carry-over from other donors' samples. J is TRBJ2-6 and V is TRBV11-2, with D perhaps matching TRBD1 or TRBD2 (5 bases each). Sequenced material: PBMCs. CDR3 amino acids: CASSFIPGTSPGANVLTF. CDR3 coding DNA: TGTGCCAGCAGCTTTATTCCTGGGACGTCCCCTGGGGCCAACGTCCTGACTTTC. Filled out from reference TRBV11-2 and TRBJ2-6, the complete variable domain reads EAGVAQSPRYKIIEKRQSVAFWCNPISGHATLYWYQQILGQGPKLLIQFQNNGVVDDSQLPKDRFSAERLKGVDSTLKIQPAKLEDSAVYLCASSFIPGTSPGANVLTFGAGSRLTVL.